This T cell receptor (beta chain) was recovered during a study of graft-versus-host responses after intestinal transplantation. Study context: Each of the recipients got a multivisceral, liver-intestinal, or isolated intestinal transplant. Uniformly, recipients were administered anti-thymocyte globulin induction with subsequent tacrolimus and steroids for two to three years.

TCRdb's table, derived via immunoSEQ multiplex PCR, lists solely in-frame clones and lacks some. The sample records about 100,000 clones, roughly 84% being singletons. V shed 3 bases, J shed 4 bases, and the junction held 5 bases outside the gene matches. Germline assignment: CDR1 SGHTA and CDR2 FQGTGA. The CDR3 has 15 residues. Notes on this clone: What it recognizes is unknown.

The chain is built from TRBV7-3 and TRBJ2-2; 7 nucleotides agree with TRBD1. The sequencing used unstimulated CD4+ T cells sorted from spleen or lymph node cells, collected before transplant. This TCR derives from a human donor who was the organ donor for an intestinal transplant. This CDR3 is CASSLTGLGTGELFF. The CDR3 DNA is TGTGCCAGCAGCTTGACAGGGTTGGGCACCGGGGAGCTGTTTTTT.